The clone carrying this T cell receptor beta chain was seen a single time. Its antigen is as yet unknown. The sample originates from a study of cytomegalovirus exposure and HLA in healthy donors. General study results and limits: For most TCR beta V segments, an earlier analysis put the productive rate at about 87% or about 30% of the time. For cytomegalovirus status, the classifier reportedly gave diagnoses with high specificity and sensitivity.

Germline CDR1 SGHTA, CDR2 FQGTGA. The CDR3 covers 13 residues. The ends were cut back, 3 bases at V and 5 bases at J, with 8 bases in the middle. In the PCR, 60 Vbeta and 13 Jbeta primers were used. Generated by immunoSEQ multiplex PCR, the TCRdb table keeps only in-frame clones and is missing some. The sample carries approximately 140,000 clones, around 81% recorded once. At collection, donors were nominally healthy, but unrecorded immune exposures were probable. The chain links TRBV7-3 to TRBJ2-1; tentatively, D is TRBD1 (5 bases). The sequenced sample consisted of PBMCs. The source is a male donor in good health and CMV-seronegative. The DNA for the CDR3 is TGTGCCAGCAGCTTCGACAGAGACAATGAGCAGTTCTTC. Translation: CASSFDRDNEQFF.